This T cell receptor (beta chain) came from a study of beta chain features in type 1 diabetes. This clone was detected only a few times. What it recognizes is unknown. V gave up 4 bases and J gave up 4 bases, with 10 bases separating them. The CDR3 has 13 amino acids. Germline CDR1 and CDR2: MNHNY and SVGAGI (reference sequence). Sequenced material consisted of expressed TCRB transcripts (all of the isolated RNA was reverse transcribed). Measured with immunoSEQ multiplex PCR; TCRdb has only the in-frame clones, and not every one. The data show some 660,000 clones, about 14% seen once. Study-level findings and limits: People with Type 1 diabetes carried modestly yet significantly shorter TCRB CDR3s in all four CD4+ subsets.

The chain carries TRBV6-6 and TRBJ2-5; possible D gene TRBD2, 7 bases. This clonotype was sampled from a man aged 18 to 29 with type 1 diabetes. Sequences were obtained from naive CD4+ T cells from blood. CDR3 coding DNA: TGTGCCAGCAGTTGGGGGGGGCGAGAGACCCAGTACTTC. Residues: CASSWGGRETQYF.